Each of the 10 T cell receptor beta chains below was sequenced from the same sample in a study of blood T cell repertoires in COVID-19. Profiling relied on immunoSEQ multiplex PCR, and the TCRdb table lists in-frame clones only, not all of them. The table lists about 200,000 clones, approximately 80% of them singletons. The sample taken for sequencing was PBMCs or T cells enriched from blood (not recorded which). The receptors here all came from a middle-aged woman with acute COVID-19.

The chain is built from TRBV24-1 and TRBJ2-1; 13 bases are shared with TRBD2. The J segment lost 8 bases and the V segment lost 4 bases, leaving 19 bases of the junction unmatched. Germline CDR1 and CDR2: KGHDR and SFDVKD. CDR3 size: 20 residues. In DNA form, the CDR3 reads TGTGCCACCAGTGACCCCAAGCCGTCAGGGACTAGCGGGGTTTTCGATGAGCAGTTCTTC. Its protein is CATSDPKPSGTSGVFDEQFF.

The CDR3 DNA sequence: TGTGCCAGCAGTTTAGTTAGCCAAGAGACCCAGTACTTC. This encodes CASSLVSQETQYF. The chain uses TRBV28 and TRBJ2-5; D uncertain. The CDR3 has 13 amino acids. Trimming pared 2 bases from V and 1 base from J, leaving 5 bases between. CDR1 and CDR2 from the germline V gene are MDHEN and SYDVKM. Variable domain in full (rest from reference TRBV28 and TRBJ2-5): DVKVTQSSRYLVKRTGEKVFLECVQDMDHENMFWYRQDPGLGLRLIYFSYDVKMKEKGDIPEGYSVSREKKERFSLILESASTNQTSMYLCASSLVSQETQYFGPGTRLLVL.

The V call is TRBV10-3, the J call TRBJ1-1; 9 nucleotides line up with TRBD1. Trimming took 2 bases from V and 3 from J; bases not matched to a gene: 4. Germline CDR1 reads ENHRY; CDR2 reads SYGVKD. The CDR3 is 15 amino acids. The CDR3 DNA reads TGTGCCATCAGTGAGACGGACAGGGGTGACACTGAAGCTTTCTTT. Encoded protein: CAISETDRGDTEAFF.

The chain uses TRBV28 and TRBJ2-7, with 7 nucleotides matching TRBD2. The germline gives CDR1 MDHEN, CDR2 SYDVKM. V was pared by 7 bases and J by 5 bases, with 11 bases of the junction left unmatched. This CDR3 is 14 amino acids long. The CDR3 reads CASTPWRENHEQYF. CDR3 in DNA: TGTGCCAGCACCCCCTGGCGGGAGAACCACGAGCAGTACTTC.

J is TRBJ1-2 and V is TRBV30; no clear D. The CDR3 is 14 amino acids. Trimming took 0 bases from V and 2 from J, leaving 10 bases between them. In germline, CDR1 is GTSNPN, CDR2 SVGIG (reference sequence). In DNA, the CDR3 is TGTGCCTGGAGTGTGAATGGCCAGAACTATGGCTACACCTTC. Protein: CAWSVNGQNYGYTF.

This chain links TRBV9 with TRBJ1-2, with TRBD1 as a possible D gene (5 bases). Germline V CDR1 and CDR2: SGDLS, YYNGEE. V lost 3 bases and J 0 bases, leaving 9 bases between the germline ends. CDR3 length equals 14 residues. CDR3 region: CASSETVTNYGYTF. In nucleotides, the CDR3 is TGTGCCAGCAGCGAGACAGTCACTAACTATGGCTACACCTTC.

The rearrangement links TRBV5-1 to TRBJ2-1; D might be TRBD2 (5 bases). Germline values: CDR1 SGHRS, CDR2 YFSETQ. CDR3 length equals 15 residues. Trimming shortened V by 2 bases and J by 3 bases, and 12 bases separated the two germline ends. CDR3 residues: CASSFGQDFYNEQFF. The DNA for the CDR3 is TGCGCCAGCAGCTTCGGCCAGGACTTCTACAATGAGCAGTTCTTC.

The chain uses TRBV24-1 and TRBJ2-2, with TRBD1 identical over 7 bases. Trimming took 6 bases from V and 1 from J; bases not matched to a gene: 10. The CDR3 loop spans 17 amino acids. The germline V gene encodes CDR1 KGHDR and CDR2 SFDVKD. The CDR3 sequence is CATSPINRGGNTGELFF. As DNA, the CDR3 is TGTGCCACCAGTCCCATAAACAGGGGCGGGAACACCGGGGAGCTGTTTTTT.

This clone occurred once. This chain uses TRBV6-9 with TRBJ1-1; D call uncertain. Germline assignment: CDR1 MNHGY and CDR2 SVAAGI. Trimming removed 3 bases at V and 1 base at J, with 6 bases between. This CDR3 has 13 amino acids. The CDR3: CASSYRRNTEAFF. DNA for the CDR3: TGTGCCAGCAGTTACCGTCGGAACACTGAAGCTTTCTTT.

This chain joins TRBV13 and TRBJ1-2; the D is unclear. CDR1 is PRHDT, CDR2 FYEKMQ, per germline (reference sequence). With 2 bases removed from V and 7 bases from J, the gap between germline ends came to 14 bases. This CDR3 has 14 residues. CDR3 in amino acids: CASSLRQGVLGYTF. CDR3 coding DNA: TGTGCCAGCAGCTTACGGCAAGGAGTGCTTGGCTACACCTTC.